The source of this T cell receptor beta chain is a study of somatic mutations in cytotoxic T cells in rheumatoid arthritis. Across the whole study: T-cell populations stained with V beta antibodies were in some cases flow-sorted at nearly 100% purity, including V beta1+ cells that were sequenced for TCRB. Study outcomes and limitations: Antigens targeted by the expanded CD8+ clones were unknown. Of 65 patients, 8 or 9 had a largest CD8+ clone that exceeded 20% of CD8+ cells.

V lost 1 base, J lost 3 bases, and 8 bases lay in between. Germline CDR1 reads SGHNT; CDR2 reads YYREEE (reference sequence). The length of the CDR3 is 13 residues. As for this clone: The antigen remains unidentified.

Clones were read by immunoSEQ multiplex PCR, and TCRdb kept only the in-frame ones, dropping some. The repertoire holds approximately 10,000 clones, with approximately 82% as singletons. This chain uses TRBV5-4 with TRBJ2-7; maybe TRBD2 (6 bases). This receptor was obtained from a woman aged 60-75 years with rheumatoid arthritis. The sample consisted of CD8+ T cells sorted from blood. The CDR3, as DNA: TGTGCCAGCAGCTTGTGGGGGGACTACGAGCAGTACTTC. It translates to CASSLWGDYEQYF.